Below are 26 T cell receptor beta chains sequenced from a single sample in a study of T-cell memory formation after mild COVID-19. TCRdb passed the 5' RACE reads through MiXCR, listing each CDR3 protein once. The repertoire holds about 560,000 distinct CDR3 sequences, with about a fifth as singletons. Sequenced input: PBMCs or a T cell subset sorted from them (not recorded which). These receptors all come from an adult woman who had mild COVID-19 (a few samples of this study predate the infection). Cell type and time point are not known.

This clonotype came up a few times. The CDR3 reads CAGDSLYEQYF. CDR3 DNA sequence: TGTGCCGGGGACAGCCTCTACGAGCAGTACTTC. The chain has TRBV30 and TRBJ2-7, with TRBD1 matching 7 bases. Germline values: CDR1 GTSNPN, CDR2 SVGIG (reference sequence). This CDR3 has 11 residues. V shed 8 bases, J shed 3 bases, and the junction held 4 bases outside the gene matches.

The V gene is TRBV20-1, the J gene TRBJ1-1; D uncertain. This CDR3 spans 12 amino acids. Trimming removed 3 bases at V and 6 bases at J, with 11 bases between. Looked up from germline, CDR1 is DFQATT and CDR2 is SNEGSKA (reference sequence). CDR3 in amino acids: CSARRLVAEAFF. The CDR3 coding sequence is TGCAGTGCTAGGAGGTTGGTTGCTGAAGCTTTCTTT.

With regard to this clonotype: At one end, the junction sequence differs from germline, possibly due to a read error. The chain joins TRBV20-1 to TRBJ1-5, with D unclear. This CDR3 region has 15 residues. Germline V gene lookup returns CDR1 DFQATT and CDR2 SNEGSKA (reference sequence). The CDR3 DNA reads TGTAGTACAGACTCCATCCTCGGGAGCAATCAGCCCCAGCATTTT. This codes for CSTDSILGSNQPQHF.

This clonotype occurred a few times. The chain has TRBV20-1 and TRBJ1-2; D unresolved. Germline V lookup: CDR1 DFQATT, CDR2 SNEGSKA (reference sequence). V was pared by 4 bases and J by 3 bases, with 27 bases between. This CDR3 comprises 18 residues. CDR3 in DNA: TGCAGTGCTACAGAGATATTAGGGTACTCCCCCTTTCACTATGGCTACACCTTC. Translating gives CSATEILGYSPFHYGYTF.

The sample holds a few counts of this clonotype. The CDR3, as DNA: TGTGCCAGCTACTCCGGAGGGGCGGGGGACGAAAAACTGTTTTTT. Amino acids: CASYSGGAGDEKLFF. The chain joins TRBV6-6 to TRBJ1-4, with D perhaps matching TRBD1 (5 bases). Trimming took 8 bases from V and 8 from J, leaving 21 bases between them. CDR3 length: 15 amino acids. Germline V lookup: CDR1 MNHNY, CDR2 SVGAGI (reference sequence).

V gene TRBV12-3 or TRBV12-4 combines with J gene TRBJ2-5; the match to TRBD2 covers 7 bases. The CDR3 is 15 amino acids. The trim removed 2 bases at V and 4 bases at J, leaving 7 bases unmatched. CDR3 in amino acids: CASSLSGLGRETQYF. Here the CDR3 DNA reads TGTGCCAGCAGTTTAAGTGGACTAGGGCGAGAGACCCAGTACTTC.

This clonotype came up a few times. V usage is TRBV15 and J usage is TRBJ2-7; no clear D. This CDR3 is built from 12 residues. Per the germline V gene, CDR1 is LNHNV and CDR2 is YYDKDF (reference sequence). V lost 0 bases and J lost 1, with 1 base in between. Written as DNA, the CDR3 is TGTGCCACCAGCAGAGATTCCTACGAGCAGTACTTC. This encodes CATSRDSYEQYF.

In its sample, this clonotype was seen many times. The chain uses TRBV29-1 and TRBJ2-5; D gene ambiguous. CDR1 is SQVTM and CDR2 is ANQGSEA in the germline V gene. CDR3 size: 10 residues. The V end lost 4 bases, the J end lost 4 bases, and 4 bases lay between the germline ends. Here the CDR3 DNA reads TGCAGCGTTGGGGGAGAGACCCAGTACTTC. Amino acids: CSVGGETQYF.

The chain recombines TRBV25-1 with TRBJ2-7; maybe TRBD1 (5 bases). CDR1 is MGHDK and CDR2 is SYGVNS in the germline V gene. This CDR3 is built from 13 residues. V lost 3 bases and J 5 bases, leaving 11 bases between the germline ends. The CDR3 spells CASSDPGIHEQYF. CDR3 coding DNA: TGTGCCAGCAGTGACCCAGGGATACACGAGCAGTACTTC.

The V call is TRBV6-6, the J call TRBJ1-2; weak D call: TRBD1 (6 bases). The CDR3 has 14 amino acids. In germline, CDR1 is MNHNY, CDR2 SVGAGI (reference sequence). The ends were cut back, 8 bases at V and 4 bases at J, with 17 bases in the middle. The CDR3 sequence is CASRTLPGAYGYTF. DNA of the CDR3: TGTGCCAGCCGAACGTTGCCGGGGGCCTATGGCTACACCTTC.

This clonotype appeared many times. V and J are TRBV20-1 and TRBJ1-4; D call uncertain. Trimming cost V 3 bases and J 4 bases, with 6 bases left between them. The germline CDR1 and CDR2 sequences are DFQATT and SNEGSKA (reference sequence). The length of the CDR3 is 12 residues. For the CDR3, the DNA is TGCAGTGCTAGGAGTCTTAATGAAAAACTGTTTTTT. This sequence encodes CSARSLNEKLFF.

This clonotype was counted a few times. The J gene is TRBJ1-5, the V gene TRBV12-3 or TRBV12-4; possibly TRBD1 for D (5 bases). With 6 bases removed from V and 1 base from J, the gap between germline ends came to 10 bases. The CDR3 runs to 14 residues. CDR3 nucleotides: TGTGCCAGCAGATGGGGGGGGAGCAATCAGCCCCAGCATTTT. It is translated as CASRWGGSNQPQHF.

The chain combines TRBV12-3 or TRBV12-4 with TRBJ2-1, with TRBD2 matching over 8 bases. The V and J ends lost 3 bases and 16 bases, in that order; junction bases with no gene match: 14. This CDR3 is built from 14 residues. The CDR3 nucleotides read TGTGCCAGCAGTTTTGGAGCGGGAGTTTCTCGGGTATTCTTC. Residues: CASSFGAGVSRVFF.

V and J are TRBV29-1 and TRBJ1-1; no definite D call. Deletions cut 3 bases from V and 7 bases from J, with 6 bases between. Germline V gives CDR1 SQVTM, CDR2 ANQGSEA. The CDR3 is made up of 10 amino acids. The CDR3 DNA reads TGCAGCGTTGAGGTATATGAAGCTTTCTTT. Protein: CSVEVYEAFF.

This chain joins TRBV27 and TRBJ2-3, with 7 bases identical to TRBD2. V lost 5 bases and J lost 0; bases outside the gene matches: 17. CDR3 size: 19 residues. The V gene's germline CDR1 is MNHEY and CDR2 SMNVEV (reference sequence). CDR3 sequence: CASSPPGGFLGTSTDTQYF. The CDR3 coding sequence is TGTGCCAGCAGTCCCCCGGGAGGATTCCTGGGGACTAGCACAGATACGCAGTATTTT.

The chain carries TRBV12-3 or TRBV12-4 and TRBJ1-1; 8 bases fit TRBD1. CDR3 length: 16 residues. Trimming took 3 bases from V and 0 from J; bases not matched to a gene: 6. CDR3: CASSFGTGAMNTEAFF. CDR3 in DNA: TGTGCCAGCAGTTTTGGGACAGGAGCAATGAACACTGAAGCTTTCTTT.

J is TRBJ2-7 and V is TRBV9; D is possibly TRBD1 (7 bases). The germline gives CDR1 SGDLS, CDR2 YYNGEE. Trimming pared 2 bases from V and 2 bases from J, leaving 11 bases between. This CDR3 region has 14 residues. The CDR3 sequence: CASSVQGGPYEQYF. The CDR3 DNA sequence: TGTGCCAGCAGCGTTCAGGGGGGACCCTACGAGCAGTACTTC.

J is TRBJ1-1 and V is TRBV20-1; no reliable D call. V lost 3 bases to trimming and J lost 1 base, with 12 bases between them. Germline CDR1 DFQATT, CDR2 SNEGSKA (reference sequence). CDR3 length: 14 residues. Written as DNA, the CDR3 is TGCAGTGCTAGTAGCAGCTTCGGGAACACTGAAGCTTTCTTT. Amino acids: CSASSSFGNTEAFF.

V usage is TRBV15 and J usage is TRBJ2-2; tentative D call: TRBD2 (7 bases). CDR1 and CDR2 from the germline V gene are LNHNV and YYDKDF (reference sequence). V lost 0 bases and J lost 6, with 14 bases in between. This CDR3 has 16 amino acids. CDR3 region: CATSRDPQGGSGELFF. The CDR3 nucleotides read TGTGCCACCAGCAGAGACCCACAGGGAGGGTCCGGGGAGCTGTTTTTT.

This chain joins TRBV19 and TRBJ2-7, with D perhaps matching TRBD2 (6 bases). V gave up 9 bases and J gave up 2 bases, with 23 bases separating them. This CDR3 comprises 16 residues. Germline V gene sequence: CDR1 LNHDA, CDR2 SQIVND (reference sequence). This chain's CDR3 is CASPASRDFWTYEQYF. Here the CDR3 DNA reads TGTGCCAGCCCAGCGTCCCGGGACTTTTGGACCTACGAGCAGTACTTC.

This clonotype was counted a few times. The J gene is TRBJ1-1, the V gene TRBV6-6; TRBD1 aligns across 10 bases. This CDR3 spans 15 amino acids. Per germline, CDR1 MNHNY and CDR2 SVGAGI (reference sequence). V gave up 2 bases and J gave up 6 bases; unmatched junction bases: 6. CDR3: CASSYPGTGVPEAFF. CDR3 DNA: TGTGCCAGCAGTTACCCGGGGACAGGGGTCCCTGAAGCTTTCTTT.

In its sample, this clonotype was seen a few times. V gene TRBV12-3 or TRBV12-4 combines with J gene TRBJ2-7, with a possible D match to TRBD1 (5 bases). The V end was cut by 3 bases, the J end by 1 base, with 22 bases between. The CDR3 has 18 amino acids. CDR3 DNA: TGTGCCAGCAGTTTTGTTCCGCGCAGGGCCATCCCATCCTACGAGCAGTACTTC. It specifies CASSFVPRRAIPSYEQYF.

This clonotype has only a few counts. The V call is TRBV9, the J call TRBJ2-2, with D possibly called TRBD1 or TRBD2 (6 bases each). With 4 bases removed from V and 7 bases from J, the gap between germline ends came to 20 bases. This CDR3 has 16 amino acids. Per the germline V gene, CDR1 is SGDLS and CDR2 is YYNGEE. CDR3: CASSRNFPGANGELFF. DNA of the CDR3: TGTGCCAGCAGCCGAAACTTTCCGGGGGCAAACGGGGAGCTGTTTTTT.

In this sample, this clonotype turned up a few times. The V and J genes are TRBV24-1 and TRBJ2-4; no reliable D call. The CDR3 spans 13 residues. Germline assignment: CDR1 KGHDR and CDR2 SFDVKD. The ends were cut back, 4 bases at V and 12 bases at J, with 15 bases in the middle. DNA for the CDR3: TGTGCCACCAGTGAAGCAGGCCCCAGCAGTCAGTACTTC. It yields the protein CATSEAGPSSQYF.

This clonotype was counted many times. This chain links TRBV7-2 with TRBJ2-3; D gene unclear. This CDR3 is 15 amino acids long. From germline, CDR1 is SGHTA and CDR2 FQGNSA. Trimming took off 2 bases at V and 2 bases at J, with 11 bases between the two ends. CDR3 in DNA: TGTGCCAGCAGCTTACAGTTGAGATCCACAGATACGCAGTATTTT. This sequence encodes CASSLQLRSTDTQYF.

This clonotype was found many times. The chain uses TRBV12-3 or TRBV12-4 and TRBJ2-7; D may correspond to TRBD1 or TRBD2 (5 bases each). The CDR3 runs to 13 residues. The germline V and J ends were trimmed by 8 bases and 5 bases, with 16 bases remaining between them. The CDR3 spells CASSRGSGNEQYF. The CDR3 DNA reads TGTGCCAGCTCGAGGGGAAGTGGGAACGAGCAGTACTTC.